The entry below gives a single T cell receptor beta chain sequence along with its context. The sample is drawn from a study of cytomegalovirus exposure and HLA in healthy donors. Germline assignment: CDR1 SGHAT and CDR2 FQNNGV. The CDR3 spans 17 residues. V lost 0 bases to trimming and J lost 6 bases, with 18 bases between them. Primers for the PCR totalled 60 Vbeta and 13 Jbeta. Assay: immunoSEQ multiplex PCR; the TCRdb copy retains only in-frame clones and omits some. Found here are 100,000 to 150,000 clones, about two thirds of them singletons; the top ten hold over 2%. The TCR was taken from a woman aged 60-75 years in good health and CMV-seropositive. Sequenced material: PBMCs. The genes are TRBV11-2 and TRBJ2-1; TRBD2 is a possible D gene (7 bases). The chain's CDR3 is CASSLDVFAGAVNEQFF. In DNA form, the CDR3 reads TGTGCCAGCAGCTTAGACGTCTTCGCGGGGGCCGTCAATGAGCAGTTCTTC.